One and the same sample provided the 15 T cell receptor beta chains below, sequenced in a study of blood T cell repertoires in COVID-19 (dated by TCRdb to between 2020 and 2021). Receptors were amplified or captured by the immunoSEQ multiplex PCR assay. TCRdb holds this immuneACCESS table with in-frame rearrangements only. Some clones are missing; in checked studies, unresolved V genes explain under half, and the rest has no known cause. The table for this sample lists about 140,000 clones; roughly 85% of them were counted only once. The ten largest make up under 3% of the sample. Sequenced input: peripheral blood. All receptors derive from a man over 45 with acute or convalescent COVID-19.

J is TRBJ2-3 and V is TRBV2, with TRBD2 matching 9 bases. The germline V gene encodes CDR1 SNHLY and CDR2 FYNNEI. J lost 4 bases, V lost 6 bases, and 8 bases had no gene match. The CDR3 extends over 15 amino acids. The CDR3 nucleotides are TGTGCCAGCAGCCCGGGAAGCGGGGGGCCAGATACGCAGTATTTT. Protein product: CASSPGSGGPDTQYF. Supplemented by reference TRBV2 and TRBJ2-3, the full variable domain reads EPEVTQTPSHQVTQMGQEVILRCVPISNHLYFYWYRQILGQKVEFLVSFYNNEISEKSEIFDDQFSVERPDGSNFTLKIRSTKLEDSAMYFCASSPGSGGPDTQYFGPGTRLTVL.

This chain links TRBV5-5 with TRBJ2-7; D is possibly TRBD2 (5 bases). Trimming removed 0 bases at V and 0 bases at J, with 10 bases between. The CDR3 spans 15 residues. Germline values: CDR1 SGHKS, CDR2 YYEKEE (reference sequence). Here the CDR3 DNA reads TGTGCCAGCAGCTTGGTCGGAGGAAACTCCTACGAGCAGTACTTC. Encoded protein: CASSLVGGNSYEQYF.

This chain uses TRBV21-1 with TRBJ2-7; the table's D call, TRBD2, was not checked against the DNA. TRBV21-1 is classified as a pseudogene. CDR3 length: 18 amino acids. The CDR3 DNA is TGTGCCAGCAGCAAAGGCCCGGGCCCACTAGCGGGAGGCTACGAGCAGTACTTC. It yields the protein CASSKGPGPLAGGYEQYF.

CDR3 in amino acids: CASKPGGNTIYF. The CDR3 coding sequence is TGTGCCAGCAAGCCAGGAGGAAACACCATATATTTT. The rearrangement uses TRBV6-6 and TRBJ1-3; D unresolved. The CDR3 loop spans 12 amino acids. The germline gives CDR1 MNHNY, CDR2 SVGAGI (reference sequence). With 7 bases removed from V and 4 bases from J, the gap between germline ends came to 8 bases.

This chain connects TRBV10-3 to TRBJ2-1, with 7 positions matching TRBD2. Trimming cost V 6 bases and J 4 bases; bases outside gene matches: 6. This CDR3 region has 14 residues. Per the germline V gene, CDR1 is ENHRY and CDR2 is SYGVKD. The CDR3 protein is CAISRDYLYNEQFF. The CDR3 coding sequence is TGTGCCATCAGCCGGGACTACCTATACAATGAGCAGTTCTTC.

The genes are TRBV6-5 and TRBJ2-1; D may be TRBD2 (7 bases). The CDR3 covers 15 residues. Germline loops: CDR1 MNHEY, CDR2 SVGAGI. V was cut by 1 base and J by 7 bases, with 14 bases left in between. The CDR3 sequence: CASSYFGGGPNEQFF. The CDR3 DNA reads as TGTGCCAGCAGTTACTTTGGGGGGGGGCCAAATGAGCAGTTCTTC.

This chain uses TRBV28 with TRBJ2-2; D might be TRBD2 (5 bases). V was clipped by 4 bases and J by 9 bases, with 18 bases between them. Germline V gene lookup returns CDR1 MDHEN and CDR2 SYDVKM. CDR3 length: 15 residues. This chain's CDR3 is CASSSAPGGQRELFF. In DNA, the CDR3 is TGTGCCAGCAGTTCGGCTCCCGGCGGGCAGAGGGAGCTGTTTTTT.

The V and J genes are TRBV10-3 and TRBJ1-1; D unclear. The ends were cut back, 1 base at V and 6 bases at J, with 9 bases in the middle. The CDR3 is 13 residues long. CDR1 and CDR2 (germline): ENHRY, SYGVKD. For the CDR3, the DNA is TGTGCCATCAGTGAGTTGGGGAGAGCTGAAGCTTTCTTT. This sequence encodes CAISELGRAEAFF.

The rearrangement uses TRBV4-1 and TRBJ1-2; the match to TRBD1 covers 10 bases. This CDR3 contains 15 residues. V was clipped by 4 bases and J by 2 bases; unmatched bases: 4. Germline CDR1 and CDR2: MGHRA and YSYEKL. Here the CDR3 reads CASSRGQGGNYGYTF. CDR3 coding DNA: TGCGCCAGCAGCCGAGGACAGGGGGGGAACTATGGCTACACCTTC.

The chain uses TRBV5-1 and TRBJ2-2, with D maybe TRBD1 (6 bases). Germline CDR1 and CDR2: SGHRS and YFSETQ. V lost 5 bases to trimming and J lost 6 bases, with 11 bases between them. This CDR3 region has 13 residues. CDR3 loop: CASSVGAAGELFF. The CDR3 DNA reads TGCGCCAGCAGTGTGGGGGCCGCCGGGGAGCTGTTTTTT.

On this clone: At the DNA level, this CDR3 is encoded by other sequences in the same sample as well. The V call is TRBV19, the J call TRBJ2-7; 9 bases are a match to TRBD2. The V segment lost 8 bases and the J segment 2 bases; nucleotides outside the gene matches: 19. This CDR3 region has 18 residues. Per germline, CDR1 LNHDA and CDR2 SQIVND (reference sequence). DNA of the CDR3: TGTGCCAGTTCGGAATTAACCATCCTTAGCGGGAGCCCCTACGAGCAGTACTTC. Amino acid sequence: CASSELTILSGSPYEQYF.

The V and J genes are TRBV5-1 and TRBJ2-7; 7 bases match TRBD2. From germline, CDR1 is SGHRS and CDR2 YFSETQ. Unmatched junction bases numbered 3, after V lost 0 bases and J lost 0 bases. There are 15 residues in the CDR3. CDR3 sequence reads: CASSLGLAVSYEQYF. The CDR3 bases are TGCGCCAGCAGCTTGGGGCTAGCGGTCTCCTACGAGCAGTACTTC.

This sequence joins TRBV30 and TRBJ1-1; D ambiguous. With 1 base removed from V and 4 bases from J, the gap between germline ends came to 10 bases. In germline, CDR1 is GTSNPN, CDR2 SVGIG (reference sequence). This CDR3 has 13 residues. CDR3 DNA sequence: TGTGCCTGGAGTGCCTACCAGGCCACTGAAGCTTTCTTT. Translated: CAWSAYQATEAFF.

The table lists this clone with a count of one. The genes are TRBV29-1 and TRBJ2-7; 9 nucleotides agree with TRBD1. The length of the CDR3 is 15 residues. CDR1 is SQVTM and CDR2 is ANQGSEA in the germline V gene. V dropped 2 bases and J dropped 5; count of bases not matched to a gene: 10. The CDR3 bases are TGCAGCGTTGAAAGGGGGGGACAGGGTTCCCACGAGCAGTACTTC. Translating gives CSVERGGQGSHEQYF.

This sequence joins TRBV12-3 or TRBV12-4 and TRBJ1-2, with 9 bases lining up with TRBD1. The CDR3 covers 13 residues. V gave up 7 bases and J gave up 6 bases; unmatched junction bases: 6. CDR3 DNA sequence: TGTGCCAGCAATCGAGGACAGGGGCATGGCTACACCTTC. Amino acid sequence: CASNRGQGHGYTF.